This is a list of T cell receptor beta chains from one sample in a study of blood T cell repertoires in COVID-19. Sequencing used immunoSEQ multiplex PCR; TCRdb keeps in-frame clones, though not all of them. Of 55,000 to 75,000 clones in the sample, approximately 77% were seen once. The sequenced sample was peripheral blood. Source of these receptors: a woman in her seventies with COVID-19, enrolled during active disease. CDR3s include the opening cysteine and the closing phenylalanine or tryptophan. A D gene is named only where the DNA matches it firmly. A row's size may be missing; if present it is once, few, many or a size class.

abundance | d_gene | j_gene | v_gene | CDR3aa | CDR3nt
NA | NA | TRBJ1-2 | TRBV11-1 | CASSTRGDKGYTF | TGTGCCAGCAGCACTAGAGGGGACAAAGGCTACACCTTC
NA | NA | TRBJ1-1 | TRBV20-1 | CSASRRTAGTEAFF | TGCAGTGCTAGTAGGCGGACAGCGGGAACTGAAGCTTTCTTT
NA | TRBD1 | TRBJ1-2 | TRBV5-1 | CASSFTGENIYGYTF | TGCGCCAGCAGCTTCACAGGGGAGAATATCTATGGCTACACCTTC
NA | NA | TRBJ2-1 | TRBV19 | CASSIGNSEQFF | TGTGCCAGTAGTATCGGTAACAGTGAGCAGTTCTTC
NA | TRBD2 | TRBJ2-5 | TRBV7-9 | CASSSSGGPWETQYF | TGTGCCAGCAGCTCCTCGGGGGGGCCTTGGGAGACCCAGTACTTC
NA | TRBD2 | TRBJ2-2 | TRBV6-5 | CASGGVNTGELFF | TGTGCCAGTGGGGGGGTCAACACCGGGGAGCTGTTTTTT
NA | NA | TRBJ2-5 | TRBV5-1 | CASSPRTVQETQYF | TGCGCCAGCAGCCCCAGGACAGTCCAAGAGACCCAGTACTTC
NA | NA | TRBJ1-1 | TRBV10-3 | CAISESGRSPEAFF | TGTGCCATCAGTGAGTCGGGCAGGTCCCCTGAAGCTTTCTTT
NA | NA | TRBJ1-1 | TRBV5-4 | CASTQGVGSEAFF | TGTGCCAGCACCCAAGGGGTGGGGTCTGAAGCTTTCTTT
NA | NA | TRBJ2-3 | TRBV29-1 | CSVDRSGGQYF | TGCAGCGTTGATCGGAGTGGCGGGCAGTATTTT
few | NA | TRBJ2-6 | TRBV4-1 | CASSQDRGISYSGANVLTF | TGCGCCAGCAGCCAAGATCGGGGGATTTCCTACTCTGGGGCCAACGTCCTGACTTTC
NA | TRBD1 | TRBJ2-7 | TRBV13 | CASSLGGTAFYEQYF | TGTGCCAGCAGCTTAGGGGGGACAGCCTTCTACGAGCAGTACTTC
NA | TRBD1 | TRBJ1-4 | TRBV7-6 | CASSFQGQGAIGNNEKLFF | TGTGCCAGCAGCTTCCAAGGACAGGGGGCGATTGGTAATAATGAAAAACTGTTTTTT
NA | TRBD1 | TRBJ2-7 | TRBV5-1 | CASSLAVGQGSEQYF | TGCGCCAGCAGCTTGGCCGTAGGACAGGGGTCCGAGCAGTACTTC
NA | NA | TRBJ1-1 | TRBV9 | CASSPRGGRDLNTEAFF | TGTGCCAGCAGCCCACGAGGGGGAAGGGATTTGAACACTGAAGCTTTCTTT
few | NA | TRBJ2-3 | TRBV7-9 | CASSLRRDTQYF | TGTGCCAGCAGCTTAAGGCGGGATACGCAGTATTTT
NA | NA | TRBJ2-2 | TRBV27 | CASSLGFSNTGELFF | TGTGCCAGCAGTTTGGGCTTTTCGAACACCGGGGAGCTGTTTTTT
NA | TRBD1 | TRBJ1-4 | TRBV29-1 | CSVTRTGASEKLFF | TGCAGCGTTACCAGGACAGGGGCCAGCGAAAAACTGTTTTTT
NA | TRBD2 | TRBJ2-2 | TRBV4-2 | CASSLRTSGGTGELFF | TGTGCCAGCAGCCTACGGACTAGCGGGGGGACCGGGGAGCTGTTTTTT
NA | NA | TRBJ1-1 | TRBV2 | CASSVVRRDTEAFF | TGTGCCAGCAGTGTGGTAAGGAGGGACACTGAAGCTTTCTTT
NA | TRBD2 | TRBJ2-3 | TRBV2 | CASRSSGGADTQYF | TGTGCCAGCAGATCTAGCGGGGGGGCCGATACGCAGTATTTT
few | TRBD1 | TRBJ2-1 | TRBV3-1/TRBV3-2 | CASSQRGPGEQFF | TGTGCCAGCAGTCAAAGGGGGCCGGGAGAGCAGTTCTTC
NA | NA | TRBJ1-6 | TRBV5-1 | CASSPGGVGSPLHF | TGCGCCAGCAGCCCTGGGGGGGTTGGTTCACCCCTCCACTTT
NA | TRBD2 | TRBJ2-3 | TRBV9 | CASSVLAGEESDTQYF | TGTGCCAGCAGCGTCTTAGCGGGAGAAGAATCAGATACGCAGTATTTT
NA | NA | TRBJ1-2 | TRBV7-9 | CASSSPGDAYGYTF | TGTGCCAGCAGCTCTCCAGGGGATGCCTATGGCTACACCTTC
medium-sized | NA | TRBJ1-5 | TRBV7-9 | CASSLGGGSNQPQHF | TGTGCCAGCAGCTTAGGAGGGGGAAGCAATCAGCCCCAGCATTTT
NA | NA | TRBJ1-1 | TRBV14 | CASSRFGRSPLQTEAFF | TGTGCCAGCAGCCGTTTTGGTCGTAGCCCACTACAAACTGAAGCTTTCTTT
NA | TRBD1 | TRBJ2-1 | TRBV10-3 | CAIRGDSSYNEQFF | TGTGCCATCAGGGGGGACAGCTCCTACAATGAGCAGTTCTTC
NA | NA | TRBJ2-2 | TRBV7-3 | CASRTGTLNTGELFF | TGTGCCAGCAGGACCGGGACTCTGAACACCGGGGAGCTGTTTTTT
few | NA | TRBJ1-6 | TRBV5-1 | CASSLSGAGSPLHF | TGCGCCAGCAGCTTATCGGGTGCGGGCTCACCCCTCCACTTT
NA | TRBD2 | TRBJ2-5 | TRBV7-8 | CASSLDKLAGGRETQYF | TGTGCCAGCAGCTTAGATAAGTTAGCGGGAGGGAGGGAGACCCAGTACTTC
few | TRBD1 | TRBJ2-5 | TRBV24-1 | CATSDPDRYQETQYF | TGTGCCACCAGTGATCCGGACAGGTACCAAGAGACCCAGTACTTC
NA | NA | TRBJ2-7 | TRBV6-1 | CASSDQGRQQYF | TGTGCCAGCAGTGACCAGGGAAGACAGCAGTACTTC